The 3 T cell receptor beta chains given below trace back to one sample, sequenced in a study of cytomegalovirus exposure and HLA in healthy donors. 13 Jbeta primers and 60 Vbeta primers were used for the PCR. TCRdb's copy holds only in-frame clones and misses some; the assay was immunoSEQ multiplex PCR. The sample shows about 130,000 clones, approximately 82% of them seen only once. The sample was PBMCs. The receptors were sampled from a female donor in good health and CMV-seronegative.

This chain uses TRBV12-5 with TRBJ1-1; TRBD1 matches 8 bases. The germline V gene has CDR1 LGHNT and CDR2 FRNRAP. CDR3 size: 12 residues. After removal of 1 base from V and 9 bases from J, the junction contained 1 base not matched to a gene. The CDR3 loop is CASGLGQGQAFF. In DNA form, the CDR3 reads TGTGCTAGTGGTTTGGGACAGGGGCAAGCTTTCTTT.

This chain links TRBV7-2 with TRBJ2-1; TRBD1 matches at 8 bases. This CDR3 has 15 residues. V lost 3 bases and J lost 7; bases outside the gene matches: 8. Germline lookup yields CDR1 SGHTA and CDR2 FQGNSA. CDR3 in amino acids: CASSFWTGMYNEQFF. For the CDR3, the DNA is TGTGCCAGCAGCTTTTGGACAGGGATGTATAATGAGCAGTTCTTC.

J is TRBJ2-1 and V is TRBV7-9; 11 bases agree with TRBD2. Trimming cost V 6 bases and J 7 bases; bases outside gene matches: 8. The CDR3 covers 15 residues. CDR1 and CDR2 from the germline V gene are SEHNR and FQNEAQ (reference sequence). CDR3 DNA sequence: TGTGCCAGCAGGTCCGGGACTAGCGGTACAAATGAGCAGTTCTTC. Protein product: CASRSGTSGTNEQFF.